This T cell receptor (beta chain) was identified in a study of T cell changes during pregnancy in multiple sclerosis (dated by TCRdb to the late 2010s). Regarding the research as a whole: Changes in the T cell repertoire over the course of pregnancy were examined in this study in women with multiple sclerosis.

Libraries were built with the immunoSEQ multiplex PCR assay. The clones in this table, taken by TCRdb from immuneACCESS, are in-frame only. Not every clone is retained; where verified, under half of the shortfall comes from an unresolved V gene, and the cause of the rest is unknown. The sample records tens of thousands of clones, about 88% of which are singletons. The top ten clones comprise around 6.8% of the sample. Notes on this clone: Its binding antigen is unknown. Base qualities were left out, and no much larger clone turns up one base away.

Counted from cysteine to phenylalanine, this CDR3 has 14 amino acids. The entry retains the CDR3 DNA only, 42 bases that are in frame from base 1. The source was CD8+ T cells from peripheral blood mononuclear cells, collected in the second trimester of pregnancy. The chain was built from TRBV21-1 and TRBJ2-2; the table's D gene call, TRBD1, was not cross checked with the DNA. TRBV21-1 corresponds to a pseudogene. The sequence derives from a female donor with multiple sclerosis, enrolled in a pregnancy study. The nucleotides read TGTGCCAGCAGCAGCCAGGAGAACACCGGGGAGCTGTTTTTT. Its protein product is CASSSQENTGELFF.